The 13 T cell receptor beta chains below come from one sample, sequenced in a study of blood T cell repertoires in COVID-19. Using immunoSEQ multiplex PCR, the repertoire was profiled, and TCRdb retains in-frame clones only, with some absent. Seen here are 250,000 to 350,000 clones, approximately 84% observed once, and the top ten hold more than 1.1%. Sequencing was done on a sample of peripheral blood. The source of these receptors is a human donor with COVID-19, enrolled during active disease. The donor label of this sample is uncertain.

The chain uses TRBV19 and TRBJ1-2; D may be TRBD1 (6 bases). Germline values: CDR1 LNHDA, CDR2 SQIVND (reference sequence). V dropped 8 bases and J dropped 4 bases, with 20 bases sitting between them. This CDR3 is built from 15 residues. The CDR3 is CASQNRDTRTYGYTF. For the CDR3, the DNA is TGTGCCAGTCAGAACCGGGACACAAGAACCTATGGCTACACCTTC.

Only one count was recorded for this clone. This chain connects TRBV5-6 to TRBJ1-1; D possibly corresponds to TRBD1 (6 bases). Germline-derived CDR1 and CDR2 are SGHDT and YYEEEE. CDR3 size: 13 residues. V dropped 0 bases and J dropped 5 bases, with 8 bases sitting between them. The chain's CDR3 is CASSLGGRTEAFF. CDR3 sequence (DNA): TGTGCCAGCAGCTTGGGGGGGCGGACTGAAGCTTTCTTT.

This clone was recorded at least ten times. V is TRBV28 and J is TRBJ2-7; 9 bases are a match to TRBD1. J was trimmed by 6 bases and V by 6 bases; bases with no gene match: 6. The CDR3 is 13 residues long. Germline-derived CDR1 and CDR2 are MDHEN and SYDVKM. The CDR3 here is CASRTGGLGEQYF. For the CDR3, the DNA is TGTGCCAGCAGGACAGGGGGACTGGGCGAGCAGTACTTC.

The chain has TRBV3-1 (or the pseudogene TRBV3-2) and TRBJ1-1, with TRBD1 matching 8 bases. The CDR3 consists of 17 residues. Germline values: CDR1 LGHDT, CDR2 YNNKEL (reference sequence). V was pared by 0 bases and J by 0 bases, with 6 bases of the junction left unmatched. CDR3 amino acids: CASSQDPAGGMNTEAFF. The CDR3 DNA reads as TGTGCCAGCAGCCAAGATCCTGCAGGGGGCATGAACACTGAAGCTTTCTTT.

The chain employs TRBV7-2 and TRBJ1-6; TRBD1 is a possible D gene (5 bases). V was cut by 3 bases and J by 7 bases, with 13 bases left in between. The CDR3 loop spans 15 amino acids. CDR1 SGHTA and CDR2 FQGNSA come from the germline V gene. The CDR3 region has the DNA TGTGCCAGCAGCTTTCAGGGAGGGAACAATTCACCCCTCCACTTT. It is translated as CASSFQGGNNSPLHF. Full variable domain (remainder filled in from reference TRBV7-2 and TRBJ1-6): GAGVSQSPSNKVTEKGKDVELRCDPISGHTALYWYRQSLGQGLEFLIYFQGNSAPDKSGLPSDRFSAERTGGSVSTLTIQRTQQEDSAVYLCASSFQGGNNSPLHFGNGTRLTVT.

This chain links TRBV25-1 with TRBJ1-2; TRBD1 might be the D (5 bases). There are 12 residues in the CDR3. V was pared by 2 bases and J by 4 bases, with 5 bases between. Per the germline V gene, CDR1 is MGHDK and CDR2 is SYGVNS. The CDR3 spells CASSEQGYGYTF. CDR3 DNA: TGTGCCAGCAGTGAACAGGGCTATGGCTACACCTTC.

The chain carries TRBV5-1 and TRBJ2-7; D may be TRBD2 (7 bases). V was cut by 0 bases and J by 0 bases, with 13 bases left in between. CDR1 SGHRS and CDR2 YFSETQ come from the germline V gene. There are 16 residues in the CDR3. CDR3 amino acids: CASSLGGGVSSYEQYF. Written as DNA, the CDR3 is TGCGCCAGCAGCTTGGGGGGGGGCGTCAGCTCCTACGAGCAGTACTTC. Together with reference TRBV5-1 and TRBJ2-7, the CDR3 gives the full variable domain: KAGVTQTPRYLIKTRGQQVTLSCSPISGHRSVSWYQQTPGQGLQFLFEYFSETQRNKGNFPGRFSGRQFSNSRSEMNVSTLELGDSALYLCASSLGGGVSSYEQYFGPGTRLTVT.

This chain uses TRBV15 with TRBJ2-7; 7 bases match TRBD2. The length of the CDR3 is 18 residues. The germline gives CDR1 LNHNV, CDR2 YYDKDF (reference sequence). With 0 bases clipped from V and 4 bases from J, the junction kept 15 bases outside the gene matches. CDR3 protein: CATSRDLGGTNGVYEQYF. The CDR3 nucleotides are TGTGCCACCAGCAGAGATCTGGGAGGGACCAACGGTGTGTACGAGCAGTACTTC.

The chain couples TRBV19 to TRBJ2-6; D gene ambiguous. The V and J ends lost 3 bases and 0 bases respectively, with 15 bases between them. CDR3 length: 18 residues. Germline assignment: CDR1 LNHDA and CDR2 SQIVND (reference sequence). The CDR3 reads CASSILPGIDSGANVLTF. CDR3 DNA: TGTGCCAGTAGTATTCTCCCAGGCATTGACTCTGGGGCCAACGTCCTGACTTTC.

J is TRBJ1-3 and V is TRBV19; 7 bases map to TRBD1. The CDR3 sequence is 15 residues long. Germline CDR1 LNHDA, CDR2 SQIVND (reference sequence). The junction had 6 bases not matched to a gene; V was cut back by 6 bases and J by 1 base. This CDR3 reads CASSIDRESGNTIYF. The CDR3 DNA reads as TGTGCCAGTAGCATCGACAGGGAGTCTGGAAACACCATATATTTT. Looking up the rest from reference TRBV19 and TRBJ1-3 gives the full variable domain: DGGITQSPKYLFRKEGQNVTLSCEQNLNHDAMYWYRQDPGQGLRLIYYSQIVNDFQKGDIAEGYSVSREKKESFPLTVTSAQKNPTAFYLCASSIDRESGNTIYFGEGSWLTVV.

V is TRBV3-1 (or the pseudogene TRBV3-2) and J is TRBJ1-6, with D tentatively TRBD1 (6 bases). Trimming left V 4 bases short and J 5 bases short, with 12 bases between. Per germline, CDR1 LGHDT and CDR2 YNNKEL (reference sequence). The CDR3 runs 15 residues. CDR3 sequence: CASSRTAVNNSPLHF. The DNA for the CDR3 is TGTGCCAGCAGCCGGACAGCAGTCAATAATTCACCCCTCCACTTT.

V and J are TRBV3-1 (or the pseudogene TRBV3-2) and TRBJ1-1; perhaps TRBD1 as D (5 bases). The CDR3 contains 13 residues. Germline CDR1 and CDR2: LGHDT and YNNKEL (reference sequence). Trimming removed 2 bases from V and 5 bases from J, with 9 bases in between. CDR3: CASSQPAGTEAFF. The CDR3 DNA is TGTGCCAGCAGCCAACCAGCAGGGACTGAAGCTTTCTTT.

The rearrangement uses TRBV6-4 and TRBJ2-1, with 11 bases aligning to TRBD2. V shed 4 bases and J 2 bases; nucleotides not matched to a gene: 4. Germline CDR1 MRHNA, CDR2 SNTAGT. The CDR3 sequence is 16 residues long. The CDR3 loop is CASSVGTSGPYNEQFF. As DNA, the CDR3 is TGTGCCAGCAGTGTCGGGACTAGCGGTCCCTACAATGAGCAGTTCTTC.